Listed here are 20 T cell receptor beta chains from one sample, sequenced in a study of T cell responses to AZD1222 COVID-19 vaccine. The data were produced by immunoSEQ multiplex PCR, yet TCRdb's version contains in-frame clones alone and is incomplete. The sample consists of fewer than 200,000 clones, 88% of them appearing once. The source was peripheral blood, collected 28 days after the second AZD1222 dose. The receptors originated from an adult who received the AZD1222 COVID-19 vaccine.

The chain recombines TRBV5-4 with TRBJ1-2, with unresolved D. Trimming took 4 bases from V and 8 from J, leaving 15 bases between them. The CDR3 spans 13 residues. Germline CDR1 reads SGHNT; CDR2 reads YYREEE (reference sequence). The CDR3 nucleotides read TGTGCCAGCAGCACGGCGGAGGGTTTGGGCTACACCTTC. Its translation: CASSTAEGLGYTF.

The CDR3 loop reads CASSRGGKNTEAFF. The CDR3 DNA sequence: TGTGCCAGCAGTCGGGGTGGCAAGAACACTGAAGCTTTCTTT. V usage is TRBV6-5 and J usage is TRBJ1-1; D unclear. V lost 5 bases and J 1 base, leaving 11 bases between the germline ends. Germline CDR1 reads MNHEY; CDR2 reads SVGAGI. The CDR3 covers 14 residues.

The rearrangement uses TRBV15 and TRBJ2-7; D is ambiguous. Germline lookup yields CDR1 LNHNV and CDR2 YYDKDF (reference sequence). The CDR3 has 12 amino acids. V was pared by 0 bases and J by 6 bases, with 6 bases between. CDR3 amino acids: CATSRESFEQYF. The CDR3 nucleotides read TGTGCCACCAGCAGAGAATCGTTCGAGCAGTACTTC. The full variable domain, rest sourced from reference TRBV15 and TRBJ2-7, is DAMVIQNPRYQVTQFGKPVTLSCSQTLNHNVMYWYQQKSSQAPKLLFHYYDKDFNNEADTPDNFQSRRPNTSFCFLDIRSPGLGDTAMYLCATSRESFEQYFGPGTRLTVT.

The chain couples TRBV30 to TRBJ1-1, with 9 bases lining up with TRBD1. Trimming took 5 bases from V and 5 from J; bases not matched to a gene: 9. The CDR3 runs to 14 residues. Germline V CDR1 and CDR2: GTSNPN, SVGIG (reference sequence). The CDR3 region has the DNA TGTGCCTGGGGAACGGACAGGGGATGGACTGAAGCTTTCTTT. This sequence encodes CAWGTDRGWTEAFF.

This chain uses TRBV18 with TRBJ2-3, with 8 bases aligning to TRBD1. Losses at the gene ends were 5 bases for V and 0 bases for J; bases not matched to a gene: 7. This CDR3 contains 16 residues. CDR1 and CDR2 from the germline V gene are KGHSH and LQKENI. The CDR3 spells CASSADRGISTDTQYF. The CDR3 nucleotides are TGTGCCAGCTCAGCCGACAGGGGAATAAGCACAGATACGCAGTATTTT.

The chain links TRBV12-3 or TRBV12-4 to TRBJ1-3; no firm D call. This CDR3 spans 13 amino acids. Trimming pared 3 bases from V and 2 bases from J, leaving 5 bases between. CDR3 coding DNA: TGTGCCAGCAGTTTCCGTCCTGGAAACACCATATATTTT. This gives the protein CASSFRPGNTIYF.

V gene TRBV6-5 combines with J gene TRBJ1-2; possible D gene TRBD1, 5 bases. This CDR3 region has 13 residues. Trimming removed 7 bases from V and 4 bases from J, with 13 bases in between. The germline CDR1 and CDR2 sequences are MNHEY and SVGAGI. The CDR3 DNA reads as TGTGCCAGCACCGAAGACAGAATCTATGGCTACACCTTC. It translates to CASTEDRIYGYTF.

The genes are TRBV5-1 and TRBJ2-3; D not resolved. Germline V gene lookup returns CDR1 SGHRS and CDR2 YFSETQ. Trimming cost V 0 bases and J 2 bases, with 4 bases left between them. The CDR3 is made up of 13 amino acids. CDR3 nucleotides: TGCGCCAGCAGCTTGGGGTTCACAGATACGCAGTATTTT. Protein sequence: CASSLGFTDTQYF.

The chain combines TRBV5-1 with TRBJ1-1; the D gene is possibly TRBD1 (6 bases). Per germline, CDR1 SGHRS and CDR2 YFSETQ. This CDR3 is built from 12 residues. V gave up 2 bases and J gave up 7 bases, with 9 bases separating them. CDR3 DNA: TGCGCCAGCAGCTTACAGGGTGGTGAAGCTTTCTTT. Its protein product is CASSLQGGEAFF.

This chain links TRBV5-1 with TRBJ2-7, with TRBD1 matching 12 bases. Germline CDR1 and CDR2: SGHRS and YFSETQ. The CDR3 covers 15 residues. The V segment lost 7 bases and the J segment 6 bases; nucleotides outside the gene matches: 11. The CDR3 DNA follows: TGCGCCAGCGCTCGACAGGGACAGGGGGCCGGCGAGCAGTACTTC. As protein: CASARQGQGAGEQYF.

V and J are TRBV19 and TRBJ2-2; D perhaps matches TRBD1 (6 bases). Trimming took 5 bases from V and 7 from J, leaving 14 bases between them. This CDR3 contains 14 residues. Germline V CDR1 and CDR2: LNHDA, SQIVND (reference sequence). In nucleotides, the CDR3 is TGTGCCAGTAGTGAACAGGGCTTTCTCGGGGAGCTGTTTTTT. Protein: CASSEQGFLGELFF.

The chain has TRBV3-1 (or the pseudogene TRBV3-2) and TRBJ1-2; TRBD1 is a possible D gene (6 bases). V lost 2 bases and J 8 bases, leaving 15 bases between the germline ends. The CDR3 is 14 amino acids. From germline, CDR1 is LGHDT and CDR2 YNNKEL (reference sequence). Here the CDR3 DNA reads TGTGCCAGCAGCCAACGCTCGGGGGCTAGCGGCTACACCTTC. Translation gives CASSQRSGASGYTF.

The table lists this clone with a few counts. The rearrangement uses TRBV13 and TRBJ1-1, with D possibly TRBD1 on 6 matching bases. The CDR3 runs to 15 residues. Trimming cost V 5 bases and J 1 base, with 14 bases left between them. The germline gives CDR1 PRHDT, CDR2 FYEKMQ (reference sequence). The DNA for the CDR3 is TGTGCCAGCAGCCGCGCCGGGACAACGAACACTGAAGCTTTCTTT. Protein: CASSRAGTTNTEAFF. Full variable domain (outside the CDR3, taken from reference TRBV13 and TRBJ1-1): AAGVIQSPRHLIKEKRETATLKCYPIPRHDTVYWYQQGPGQDPQFLISFYEKMQSDKGSIPDRFSAQQFSDYHSELNMSSLELGDSALYFCASSRAGTTNTEAFFGQGTRLTVV.

The chain carries TRBV6-5 and TRBJ2-1; TRBD2 agrees at 12 bases. The CDR3 is 16 residues long. V lost 2 bases and J lost 9; bases outside the gene matches: 8. Germline V gene sequence: CDR1 MNHEY, CDR2 SVGAGI. The CDR3 loop is CASSYGLAGGLGEQFF. As DNA, the CDR3 is TGTGCCAGCAGTTACGGTCTAGCGGGGGGGCTGGGTGAGCAGTTCTTC.

The chain carries TRBV6-5 and TRBJ1-2, with D tentatively TRBD1 (5 bases). Germline-derived CDR1 and CDR2 are MNHEY and SVGAGI. Trimming removed 5 bases from V and 0 bases from J, with 13 bases in between. The CDR3 is 15 residues long. The CDR3 loop reads CASSRDWEANYGYTF. The CDR3 region has the DNA TGTGCCAGCAGTCGGGACTGGGAAGCTAACTATGGCTACACCTTC.

The rearrangement links TRBV5-4 to TRBJ1-3; the D is unclear. V lost 0 bases and J lost 0, with 7 bases in between. CDR1 is SGHNT, CDR2 YYREEE, per germline (reference sequence). This CDR3 is built from 15 residues. The CDR3 DNA sequence: TGTGCCAGCAGCTTGGACCCTGGCTCTGGAAACACCATATATTTT. It yields the protein CASSLDPGSGNTIYF.

The genes are TRBV5-5 and TRBJ2-2; 10 bases align to TRBD1. Germline values: CDR1 SGHKS, CDR2 YYEKEE (reference sequence). With 4 bases clipped from V and 5 bases from J, the junction kept 5 bases outside the gene matches. This CDR3 is built from 15 residues. The CDR3 DNA is TGTGCCAGCAGCCGACAGGGGGCCGGAACCGGGGAGCTGTTTTTT. Translation gives CASSRQGAGTGELFF.

The chain joins TRBV7-9 to TRBJ1-1; 7 nucleotides match TRBD1. Germline V lookup: CDR1 SEHNR, CDR2 FQNEAQ (reference sequence). The CDR3 runs 13 residues. The V and J ends lost 3 bases and 11 bases, in that order; junction bases with no gene match: 9. CDR3 amino acids: CASSFLQGSEAFF. The CDR3 DNA sequence: TGTGCCAGCAGCTTCCTACAGGGGAGTGAGGCTTTCTTT. Variable domain in full (rest from reference TRBV7-9 and TRBJ1-1): DTGVSQNPRHKITKRGQNVTFRCDPISEHNRLYWYRQTLGQGPEFLTYFQNEAQLEKSRLLSDRFSAERPKGSFSTLEIQRTEQGDSAMYLCASSFLQGSEAFFGQGTRLTVV.

The V call is TRBV6-1, the J call TRBJ2-7; D gene unclear. The V end lost 0 bases, the J end lost 0 bases, and 6 bases lay between the germline ends. The length of the CDR3 is 14 residues. CDR1 and CDR2 from the germline V gene are MNHNS and SASEGT. This CDR3 reads CASSEASYSYEQYF. The DNA of the CDR3 is TGTGCCAGCAGTGAAGCCTCGTACTCCTACGAGCAGTACTTC.

The J gene is TRBJ2-2, the V gene TRBV27; 14 bases agree with TRBD2. V shed 5 bases, J shed 0 bases, and the junction held 5 bases outside the gene matches. Germline CDR1 reads MNHEY; CDR2 reads SMNVEV (reference sequence). The CDR3 is made up of 18 amino acids. CDR3 in amino acids: CASSLGLAGASNTGELFF. The CDR3 nucleotides read TGTGCCAGCAGTCTGGGACTAGCGGGGGCCTCGAACACCGGGGAGCTGTTTTTT.